The next 23 T cell receptor beta chains were all read from a single sample in a study of cytomegalovirus exposure and HLA in healthy donors. Primers for the PCR totalled 60 Vbeta and 13 Jbeta. Method: immunoSEQ multiplex PCR; TCRdb's copy keeps in-frame clones and lacks some. Seen here are about 140,000 clones, 75% observed once, and the top ten hold more than 2.5%. Material: PBMCs. These receptors were taken from a man aged 40-50 years in good health and CMV-seronegative.

The chain carries TRBV6-6 and TRBJ1-6; no reliable D call. Trimming cost V 4 bases and J 5 bases, with 12 bases left between them. CDR1 is MNHNY, CDR2 SVGAGI, per germline (reference sequence). The CDR3 has 15 amino acids. The CDR3 DNA is TGTGCCAGCAGTTCCTCGACACTGAATAATTCACCCCTCCACTTT. Translation gives CASSSSTLNNSPLHF.

The V call is TRBV28, the J call TRBJ2-3; 10 nucleotides line up with TRBD1. The J segment lost 4 bases and the V segment lost 6 bases, leaving 10 bases of the junction unmatched. This CDR3 is built from 16 residues. CDR1 MDHEN and CDR2 SYDVKM come from the germline V gene. The CDR3 nucleotides are TGTGCCAGCAGCCCTAACGACAGGGGGCGGGCAGATACGCAGTATTTT. Encoded protein: CASSPNDRGRADTQYF.

As for this clone: Other DNA sequences within the sample encode an identical CDR3. CDR3 residues: CASSSTVSGNTIYF. The DNA of the CDR3 is TGTGCCAGCAGCTCGACAGTATCTGGAAACACCATATATTTT. The V and J genes are TRBV7-9 and TRBJ1-3; D is possibly TRBD1 (5 bases). CDR1 is SEHNR and CDR2 is FQNEAQ in the germline V gene (reference sequence). The CDR3 contains 14 residues. Deletions cut 4 bases from V and 1 base from J, with 8 bases between.

The rearrangement uses TRBV10-3 and TRBJ1-4; 8 nucleotides align to TRBD1. The CDR3 runs 13 residues. V lost 2 bases, J lost 8 bases, and 1 base stayed unmatched. Germline assignment: CDR1 ENHRY and CDR2 SYGVKD. The chain's CDR3 is CAISERTGEKLFF. In DNA, the CDR3 is TGTGCCATCAGTGAGAGGACAGGGGAAAAACTGTTTTTT.

The chain is built from TRBV19 and TRBJ1-3, with D unclear. The CDR3 sequence is 14 residues long. V was cut by 8 bases and J by 0 bases, with 11 bases left in between. Germline assignment: CDR1 LNHDA and CDR2 SQIVND (reference sequence). CDR3 sequence (DNA): TGTGCCAGTCGGACTGATTACTCTGGAAACACCATATATTTT. Protein product: CASRTDYSGNTIYF.

Details on this clone: The CDR3 end shows no conserved phenylalanine or tryptophan, and so a read error is likely. The V call is TRBV5-4, the J call TRBJ1-2, with D maybe TRBD1 (6 bases). The CDR3 has 14 amino acids. V was trimmed by 1 base and J by 8 bases, leaving 15 bases between them. The V gene's germline CDR1 is SGHNT and CDR2 YYREEE (reference sequence). CDR3 sequence reads: CASSLTGKLRGYTS. CDR3 bases: TGTGCCAGCAGCTTGACAGGGAAGTTGAGGGGCTACACCTCC.

This chain connects TRBV4-2 to TRBJ1-2, with 7 bases identical to TRBD1. The CDR3 consists of 15 residues. Germline V CDR1 and CDR2: LGHNA, YNFKEQ. The ends lost 3 bases at V and 10 bases at J; junction bases unmatched: 14. The CDR3 reads CASSQWSGTANHYTF. The CDR3 nucleotides are TGTGCCAGCAGCCAGTGGTCCGGGACAGCAAACCACTACACCTTC.

This chain uses TRBV5-6 with TRBJ2-3; D is uncertain. V lost 1 base, J lost 2 bases, and 8 bases lay in between. This CDR3 has 14 residues. Germline values: CDR1 SGHDT, CDR2 YYEEEE. DNA for the CDR3: TGTGCCAGCAGCTTGCAGGTCCTCACAGATACGCAGTATTTT. It encodes CASSLQVLTDTQYF. The complete variable domain, with remaining parts taken from reference TRBV5-6 and TRBJ2-3, reads DAGVTQSPTHLIKTRGQQVTLRCSPKSGHDTVSWYQQALGQGPQFIFQYYEEEERQRGNFPDRFSGHQFPNYSSELNVNALLLGDSALYLCASSLQVLTDTQYFGPGTRLTVL.

This clone was counted only a few times. V gene TRBV6-4 combines with J gene TRBJ2-1; D is undetermined. From germline, CDR1 is MRHNA and CDR2 SNTAGT. V shed 2 bases and J shed 5 bases, with 10 bases lying between them. The CDR3 runs to 14 residues. The CDR3 spells CASSDGPDHNEQFF. The CDR3 region has the DNA TGTGCCAGCAGTGACGGGCCGGATCACAATGAGCAGTTCTTC.

V is TRBV11-2 and J is TRBJ1-2; 10 bases are a match to TRBD1. The trim removed 5 bases at V and 0 bases at J, leaving 3 bases unmatched. Germline V gives CDR1 SGHAT, CDR2 FQNNGV. CDR3 length: 15 residues. The CDR3 nucleotides read TGTGCCAGCAGCCCAGGACAGGGGGCTAACTATGGCTACACCTTC. Protein: CASSPGQGANYGYTF.

This chain connects TRBV19 to TRBJ1-2; perhaps TRBD1 as D (5 bases). Germline V lookup: CDR1 LNHDA, CDR2 SQIVND (reference sequence). Trimming removed 5 bases at V and 2 bases at J, with 15 bases between. This CDR3 comprises 15 residues. The CDR3 protein is CASSLKGSVNYGYTF. The DNA for the CDR3 is TGTGCCAGTAGTCTGAAGGGGTCCGTAAACTATGGCTACACCTTC.

This clone turned up a few times. The V call is TRBV19, the J call TRBJ1-1, with a tentative D call TRBD1 (5 bases). Between the trimmed V and J ends, which lost 5 bases and 3 bases, there was a span of 10 bases. The CDR3 is made up of 13 amino acids. Germline CDR1 LNHDA, CDR2 SQIVND (reference sequence). The CDR3 reads CASSADRDTEAFF. CDR3 DNA: TGTGCCAGTAGTGCCGACAGAGACACTGAAGCTTTCTTT.

This clone appeared a single time. The chain couples TRBV7-9 to TRBJ1-6; 7 nucleotides align to TRBD1. Germline CDR1 is SEHNR and CDR2 is FQNEAQ (reference sequence). There are 14 residues in the CDR3. J was trimmed by 13 bases and V by 6 bases; bases with no gene match: 12. CDR3 sequence reads: CASSPSGQRSPLHF. In DNA form, the CDR3 reads TGTGCCAGCAGTCCTTCGGGACAGCGATCCCCCCTCCACTTT. The full variable domain, its missing parts supplied by reference TRBV7-9 and TRBJ1-6, is DTGVSQNPRHKITKRGQNVTFRCDPISEHNRLYWYRQTLGQGPEFLTYFQNEAQLEKSRLLSDRFSAERPKGSFSTLEIQRTEQGDSAMYLCASSPSGQRSPLHFGNGTRLTVT.

The V call is TRBV5-4, the J call TRBJ1-5; a weak D match, TRBD1 (6 bases). CDR1 is SGHNT, CDR2 YYREEE, per germline (reference sequence). The V gene lost 0 bases and the J gene lost 7 bases, with 11 bases spanning the gap. The CDR3 sequence is 14 residues long. The CDR3 nucleotides are TGTGCCAGCAGCTTGGAGGGCAGGGGACAGCCCCAGCATTTT. It is translated as CASSLEGRGQPQHF. Variable domain in full (rest from reference TRBV5-4 and TRBJ1-5): ETGVTQSPTHLIKTRGQQVTLRCSSQSGHNTVSWYQQALGQGPQFIFQYYREEENGRGNFPPRFSGLQFPNYSSELNVNALELDDSALYLCASSLEGRGQPQHFGDGTRLSIL.

The chain joins TRBV7-8 to TRBJ2-1; TRBD1 aligns across 9 bases. Germline V gene lookup returns CDR1 SGHVS and CDR2 FQNEAQ. Trimming took 1 base from V and 10 from J; bases not matched to a gene: 8. This CDR3 contains 15 residues. The CDR3 loop is CASSLVTQGANEQFF. The CDR3 DNA reads as TGTGCCAGCAGCTTAGTCACACAGGGGGCTAACGAGCAGTTCTTC.

This clone was seen once. V and J are TRBV4-1 and TRBJ1-2; tentative D call: TRBD1 (5 bases). Trimming took off 1 base at V and 7 bases at J, with 13 bases between the two ends. Germline V gene data show CDR1 as MGHRA and CDR2 as YSYEKL. CDR3 length equals 14 residues. In DNA, the CDR3 is TGCGCCAGCAGCCAAGGTTCAGGGTGGAGTGGCTACACCTTC. It specifies CASSQGSGWSGYTF.

On this clone itself: At one end, the junction sequence differs from germline, possibly due to a read error. The chain links TRBV6-5 to TRBJ1-2, with 7 positions matching TRBD1. The CDR3 contains 13 residues. CDR1 and CDR2 (germline): MNHEY, SVGAGI. The CDR3 DNA reads as TGTGCCAGCAGTGGCGTACAGGGGTACGGCTACCCCTTC. It translates to CASSGVQGYGYPF.

This clone has a single count. The junction departs from germline at one end; a sequencing error may be responsible. In the same sample, other DNA sequences code for this CDR3. The J gene is TRBJ1-4, the V gene TRBV5-1, with D tentatively TRBD1 (6 bases). CDR1 and CDR2 from the germline V gene are SGHRS and YFSETQ. This CDR3 spans 14 amino acids. In DNA form, the CDR3 reads TGCGCCAGCAGCCGCGAGGACAGTAATGAGAAACTGTTTTTT. Translation gives CASSREDSNEKLFF.

This clone was seen just once. The V and J genes are TRBV9 and TRBJ1-5; tentative D call: TRBD1 (5 bases). V was pared by 0 bases and J by 6 bases, with 13 bases between. Germline CDR1 reads SGDLS; CDR2 reads YYNGEE. The CDR3 has 15 amino acids. In DNA form, the CDR3 reads TGTGCCAGCAGCGTAGATGGGGCTTTCAGTCAGCCCCAGCATTTT. Translation: CASSVDGAFSQPQHF.

The V gene is TRBV5-6, the J gene TRBJ2-2; D possibly corresponds to TRBD2 (5 bases). Germline V gives CDR1 SGHDT, CDR2 YYEEEE. With 0 bases removed from V and 2 bases from J, the gap between germline ends came to 17 bases. The CDR3 is made up of 18 amino acids. The CDR3 reads CASSLALGARDNTGELFF. CDR3 bases: TGTGCCAGCAGCTTGGCCTTGGGAGCAAGAGATAACACCGGGGAGCTGTTTTTT.

J is TRBJ2-1 and V is TRBV29-1, with 11 bases aligning to TRBD1. Trimming removed 4 bases from V and 4 bases from J; junction bases left unmatched: 3. This CDR3 has 14 residues. CDR1 and CDR2 from the germline V gene are SQVTM and ANQGSEA. The CDR3 spells CSVGRDRGYNEQFF. Here the CDR3 DNA reads TGCAGCGTTGGTCGGGACAGGGGGTACAATGAGCAGTTCTTC.

The chain recombines TRBV6-1 with TRBJ1-2; 7 nucleotides line up with TRBD1. V was clipped by 7 bases and J by 1 base; unmatched bases: 3. The germline V gene encodes CDR1 MNHNS and CDR2 SASEGT. This CDR3 contains 13 residues. CDR3 residues: CASTGQDNYGYTF. CDR3 sequence (DNA): TGTGCCAGCACCGGACAGGATAACTATGGCTACACCTTC.

This clone occurred a few times. The chain couples TRBV5-1 to TRBJ1-2, with no clear D. The V gene lost 0 bases and the J gene lost 0 bases, with 9 bases spanning the gap. Looked up from germline, CDR1 is SGHRS and CDR2 is YFSETQ. This CDR3 is built from 15 residues. DNA of the CDR3: TGCGCCAGCAGCTTGGAGAGCGCCACTAACTATGGCTACACCTTC. This codes for CASSLESATNYGYTF.